The clone carrying this T cell receptor beta chain has a count of ten or more. Its antigen is not known. Germline-derived CDR1 and CDR2 are MDHEN and SYDVKM. V lost 8 bases to trimming and J lost 9 bases, with 17 bases between them. The CDR3 loop spans 13 amino acids. This sample is part of a study of T cells in Graves' hyperthyroidism and ophthalmopathy. Overall study: Peripheral blood collection took place at initial diagnosis, before any treatment.

RNA transcripts gave rise to amplified TCR beta CDR3 regions. HTBI primers were used for first-round RT-PCR of the TCR CDR3. TCRdb fed the multiplex PCR reads into MiXCR, producing one record per CDR3 protein. The sample has some 250,000 distinct CDR3 sequences, 15% seen once. A patient was excluded if there was uncontrolled infection, other autoimmune disease, pregnancy or lactation. Study outcomes and limitations: Blood also contained most expanded thyroid clonotypes above 0.001. The model identified upcoming ophthalmopathy a median 6.5 months ahead of onset.

The sequencing sample was made of blood. The chain combines TRBV28 with TRBJ2-1; D is unresolved. The receptor was isolated from a woman aged 45-59 years with Graves' hyperthyroidism that later progressed to Graves' ophthalmopathy. The CDR3 here is CASLSKWMIEQFF. The DNA of the CDR3 is TGTGCCAGCCTTTCCAAGTGGATGATTGAGCAGTTCTTC.